This T cell receptor (beta chain) came from a study of blood T cell repertoires in COVID-19. Overall study: Both acute and convalescent COVID-19 samples were obtained from the United States, Italy and Spain.

The CDR3 totals 13 residues. Trimming removed 5 bases at V and 4 bases at J, with 9 bases between. Germline-derived CDR1 and CDR2 are LNHDA and SQIVND (reference sequence). Original processing methods: For nucleated cells, counts were estimated from reference gene primer amplification. The table came from immunoSEQ multiplex PCR; TCRdb's copy has only in-frame clones and leaves some out. Clone size and V and J calls were adopted from that table, with D and trimming inferred from the DNA. In the table there are 30,000 to 50,000 clones, 79% of which are singletons. The V and J genes are TRBV19 and TRBJ1-5, with a tentative D call TRBD1 (5 bases). This TCR was sampled from a man aged 65 to 79 with acute or convalescent COVID-19. Material: peripheral blood. In nucleotides, the CDR3 is TGTGCCAGTAGTGTAAACAGGAATCAGCCCCAGCATTTT. Protein sequence: CASSVNRNQPQHF.